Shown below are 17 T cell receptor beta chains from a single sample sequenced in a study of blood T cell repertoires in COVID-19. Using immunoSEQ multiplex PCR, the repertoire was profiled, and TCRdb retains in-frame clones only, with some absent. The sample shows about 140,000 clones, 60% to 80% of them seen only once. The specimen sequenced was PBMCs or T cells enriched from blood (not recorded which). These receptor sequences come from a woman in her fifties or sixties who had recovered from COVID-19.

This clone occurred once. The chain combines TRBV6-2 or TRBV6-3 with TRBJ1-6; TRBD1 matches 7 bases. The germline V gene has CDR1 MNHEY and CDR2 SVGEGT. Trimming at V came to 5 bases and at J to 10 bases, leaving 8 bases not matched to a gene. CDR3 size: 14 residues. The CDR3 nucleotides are TGTGCCAGCAGTCCCGACAGGGTACTATCACCCCTCCACTTT. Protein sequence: CASSPDRVLSPLHF.

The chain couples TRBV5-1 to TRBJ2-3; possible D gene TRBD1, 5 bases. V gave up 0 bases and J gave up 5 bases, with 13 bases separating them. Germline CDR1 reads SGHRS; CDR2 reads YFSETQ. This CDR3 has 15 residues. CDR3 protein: CASSLVGAKLDTQYF. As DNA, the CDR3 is TGCGCCAGCAGCTTGGTAGGGGCGAAACTAGATACGCAGTATTTT.

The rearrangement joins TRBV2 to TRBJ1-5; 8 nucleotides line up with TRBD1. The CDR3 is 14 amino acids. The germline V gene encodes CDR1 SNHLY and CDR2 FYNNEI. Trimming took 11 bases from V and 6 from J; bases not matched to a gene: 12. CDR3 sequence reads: CASSKSTGVQPQHF. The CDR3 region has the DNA TGTGCCTCCTCCAAGTCGACAGGGGTTCAGCCCCAGCATTTT.

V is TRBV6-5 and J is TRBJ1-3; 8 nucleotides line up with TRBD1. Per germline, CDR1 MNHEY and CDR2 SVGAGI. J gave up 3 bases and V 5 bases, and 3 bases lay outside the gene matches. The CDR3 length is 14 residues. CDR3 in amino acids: CASSTGGGGNTIYF. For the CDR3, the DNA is TGTGCCAGCAGTACAGGGGGAGGTGGAAACACCATATATTTT.

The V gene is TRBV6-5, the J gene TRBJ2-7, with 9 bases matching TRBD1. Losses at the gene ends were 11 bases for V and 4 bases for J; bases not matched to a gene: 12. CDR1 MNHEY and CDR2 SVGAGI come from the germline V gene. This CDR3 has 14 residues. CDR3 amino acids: CASLRWGQGYEQYF. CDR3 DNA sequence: TGTGCCTCCCTCCGCTGGGGACAGGGTTACGAGCAGTACTTC.

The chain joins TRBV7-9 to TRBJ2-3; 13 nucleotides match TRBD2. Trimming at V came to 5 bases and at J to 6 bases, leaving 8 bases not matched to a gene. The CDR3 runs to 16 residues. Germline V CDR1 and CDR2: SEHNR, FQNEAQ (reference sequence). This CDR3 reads CASSLTSGRASDTQYF. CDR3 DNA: TGTGCCAGCAGCCTAACTAGCGGGAGGGCCAGTGATACGCAGTATTTT.

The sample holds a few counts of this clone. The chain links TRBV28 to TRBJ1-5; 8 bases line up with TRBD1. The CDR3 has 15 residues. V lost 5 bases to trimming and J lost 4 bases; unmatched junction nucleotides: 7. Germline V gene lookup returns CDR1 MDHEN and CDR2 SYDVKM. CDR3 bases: TGTGCCAGCAGTCCCCTGGACAGGGTAAATCAGCCCCAGCATTTT. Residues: CASSPLDRVNQPQHF.

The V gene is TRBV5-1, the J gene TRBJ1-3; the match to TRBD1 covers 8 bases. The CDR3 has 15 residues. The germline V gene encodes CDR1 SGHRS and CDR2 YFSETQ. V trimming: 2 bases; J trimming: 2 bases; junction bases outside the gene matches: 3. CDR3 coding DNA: TGCGCCAGCAGCTTCGACAGGGGTCCTGGAAACACCATATATTTT. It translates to CASSFDRGPGNTIYF.

The CDR3 DNA sequence: TGTGCTAGTGGTTTGGGGGGGACATACTACGAGCAGTACTTC. It codes for CASGLGGTYYEQYF. The genes are TRBV12-5 and TRBJ2-7, with D tentatively TRBD1 (6 bases). This CDR3 contains 14 residues. Looked up from germline, CDR1 is LGHNT and CDR2 is FRNRAP. V shed 1 base and J shed 3 bases, with 10 bases lying between them.

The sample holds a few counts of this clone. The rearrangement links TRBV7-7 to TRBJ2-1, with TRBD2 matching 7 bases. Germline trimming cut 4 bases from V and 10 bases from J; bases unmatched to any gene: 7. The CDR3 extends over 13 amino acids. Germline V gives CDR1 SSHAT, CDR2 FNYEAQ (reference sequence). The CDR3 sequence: CASSSVRESEQFF. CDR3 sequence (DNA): TGTGCCAGCAGCTCCGTGCGGGAGAGCGAGCAGTTCTTC.

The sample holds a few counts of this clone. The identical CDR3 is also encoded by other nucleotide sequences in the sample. DNA for the CDR3: TGTGCCAGCAGTGACTCCGGGGGTTCTGGGGCCAACGTCCTGACTTTC. Encoded protein: CASSDSGGSGANVLTF. The chain combines TRBV6-4 with TRBJ2-6; D is possibly TRBD2 (6 bases). The CDR3 contains 16 residues. The germline V gene encodes CDR1 MRHNA and CDR2 SNTAGT. Trimming took 0 bases from V and 1 from J, leaving 7 bases between them.

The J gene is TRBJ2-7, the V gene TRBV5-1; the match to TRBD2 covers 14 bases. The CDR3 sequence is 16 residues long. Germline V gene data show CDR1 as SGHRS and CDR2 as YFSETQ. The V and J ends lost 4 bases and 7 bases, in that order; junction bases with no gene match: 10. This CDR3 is CASSVFEGLAGVEQYF. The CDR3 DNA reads TGCGCCAGCAGCGTGTTCGAGGGACTAGCGGGAGTTGAGCAGTACTTC.

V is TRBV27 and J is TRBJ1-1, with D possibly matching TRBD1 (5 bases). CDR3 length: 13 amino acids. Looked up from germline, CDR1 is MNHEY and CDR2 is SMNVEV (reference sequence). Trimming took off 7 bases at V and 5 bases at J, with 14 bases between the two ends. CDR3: CASTGGGRTEAFF. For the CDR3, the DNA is TGTGCCAGCACGGGCGGGGGTCGGACTGAAGCTTTCTTT.

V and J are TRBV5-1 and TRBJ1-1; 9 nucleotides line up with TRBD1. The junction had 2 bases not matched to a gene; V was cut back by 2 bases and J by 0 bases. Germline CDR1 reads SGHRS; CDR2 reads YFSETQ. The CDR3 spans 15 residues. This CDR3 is CASSLGTGLNTEAFF. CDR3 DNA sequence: TGCGCCAGCAGCTTAGGGACAGGGTTGAACACTGAAGCTTTCTTT.

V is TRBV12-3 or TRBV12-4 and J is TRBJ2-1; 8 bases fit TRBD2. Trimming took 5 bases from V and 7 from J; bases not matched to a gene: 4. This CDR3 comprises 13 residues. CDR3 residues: CASSPGGANEQFF. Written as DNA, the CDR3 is TGTGCCAGCAGTCCCGGGGGGGCTAATGAGCAGTTCTTC.

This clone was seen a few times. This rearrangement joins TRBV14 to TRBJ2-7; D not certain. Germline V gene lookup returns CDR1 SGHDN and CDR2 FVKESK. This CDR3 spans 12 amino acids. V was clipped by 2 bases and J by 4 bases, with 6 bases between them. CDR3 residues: CASSQSRYEQYF. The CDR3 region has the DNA TGTGCCAGCAGCCAATCCCGGTACGAGCAGTACTTC. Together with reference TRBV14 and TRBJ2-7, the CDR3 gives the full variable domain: EAGVTQFPSHSVIEKGQTVTLRCDPISGHDNLYWYRRVMGKEIKFLLHFVKESKQDESGMPNNRFLAERTGGTYSTLKVQPAELEDSGVYFCASSQSRYEQYFGPGTRLTVT.

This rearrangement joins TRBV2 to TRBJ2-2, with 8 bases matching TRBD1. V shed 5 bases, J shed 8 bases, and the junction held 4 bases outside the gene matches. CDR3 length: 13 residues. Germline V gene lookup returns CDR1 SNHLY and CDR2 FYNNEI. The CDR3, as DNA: TGTGCCAGCAGTCTTCAGGGGGCGGGGGAGCTGTTTTTT. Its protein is CASSLQGAGELFF.